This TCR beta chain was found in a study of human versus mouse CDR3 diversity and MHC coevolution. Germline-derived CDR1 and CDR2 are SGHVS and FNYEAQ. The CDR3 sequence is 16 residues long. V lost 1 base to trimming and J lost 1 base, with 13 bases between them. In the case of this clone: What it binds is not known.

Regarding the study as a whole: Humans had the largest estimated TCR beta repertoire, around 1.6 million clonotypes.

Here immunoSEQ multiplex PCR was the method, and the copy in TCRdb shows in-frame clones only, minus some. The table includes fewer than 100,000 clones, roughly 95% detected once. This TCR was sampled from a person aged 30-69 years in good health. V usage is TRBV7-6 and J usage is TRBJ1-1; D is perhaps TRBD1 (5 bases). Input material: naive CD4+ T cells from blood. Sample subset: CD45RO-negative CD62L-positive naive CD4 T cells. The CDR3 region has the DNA TGTGCCAGCAGCTTAGGCGGGGGGTTAGGGAACACTGAAGCTTTCTTT. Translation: CASSLGGGLGNTEAFF.